What follows are 30 T cell receptor beta chains derived from one specimen sequenced in a study of cytomegalovirus exposure and HLA in healthy donors. Primers: 60 Vbeta forward and 13 Jbeta reverse. Profiled with immunoSEQ multiplex PCR; TCRdb holds only in-frame clones, not every one. The sample consists of approximately 130,000 clones, over 6.5% of them appearing once. The source material was PBMCs. The receptors derive from a woman aged 40 to 49 in good health and CMV-seropositive.

The table lists this clone with a few counts. The chain joins TRBV5-1 to TRBJ1-5, with TRBD1 identical over 7 bases. CDR1 and CDR2 (germline): SGHRS, YFSETQ. This CDR3 contains 15 residues. V shed 0 bases and J 1 base; nucleotides not matched to a gene: 1. The CDR3 reads CASSLGQGSNQPQHF. The CDR3 nucleotides are TGCGCCAGCAGCTTGGGACAGGGCAGCAATCAGCCCCAGCATTTT.

This chain links TRBV9 with TRBJ1-3, with a tentative D call TRBD1 (6 bases). The CDR3 totals 16 residues. Trimming removed 4 bases at V and 0 bases at J, with 14 bases between. Germline values: CDR1 SGDLS, CDR2 YYNGEE. CDR3 sequence (DNA): TGTGCCAGCAGCCCTGCCGGACAGTACTCTGGAAACACCATATATTTT. Amino acid sequence: CASSPAGQYSGNTIYF.

This clone has only a few counts. CDR3 loop: CASSLTPDRGNAFF. The DNA of the CDR3 is TGTGCCAGCAGTTTAACCCCGGACAGGGGGAATGCTTTCTTT. The chain carries TRBV28 and TRBJ1-1; 10 bases map to TRBD1. This CDR3 has 14 residues. From germline, CDR1 is MDHEN and CDR2 SYDVKM. J gave up 11 bases and V 2 bases, and 8 bases lay outside the gene matches.

This chain connects TRBV18 to TRBJ1-1, with TRBD1 identical over 7 bases. The CDR3 spans 13 residues. Germline CDR1 KGHSH, CDR2 LQKENI. V lost 6 bases, J lost 8 bases, and 9 bases stayed unmatched. CDR3 in amino acids: CASSPTGTVEAFF. For the CDR3, the DNA is TGTGCCAGCTCGCCTACCGGGACAGTCGAAGCTTTCTTT.

This clone was picked up a small number of times. The V gene is TRBV10-3, the J gene TRBJ2-3, with 9 bases lining up with TRBD2. V trimming: 4 bases; J trimming: 0 bases; junction bases outside the gene matches: 8. The germline V gene encodes CDR1 ENHRY and CDR2 SYGVKD. This CDR3 region has 17 residues. CDR3 DNA: TGTGCCATCAGTGGGGTTCGGCTAGCGGGGAGCACAGATACGCAGTATTTT. This encodes CAISGVRLAGSTDTQYF.

This clone was recorded a few times. The chain uses TRBV25-1 and TRBJ2-2; 8 positions match TRBD1. Germline V CDR1 and CDR2: MGHDK, SYGVNS. The CDR3 has 16 amino acids. V was clipped by 1 base and J by 4 bases; unmatched bases: 5. CDR3 coding DNA: TGTGCCAGCAGTGAATTAGGAACAGGGGGCACCGGGGAGCTGTTTTTT. This codes for CASSELGTGGTGELFF.

This clone was picked up a small number of times. The chain carries TRBV10-1 and TRBJ2-7; 9 bases fit TRBD1. This CDR3 contains 13 residues. V lost 5 bases and J lost 5; bases outside the gene matches: 4. From germline, CDR1 is WNHNN and CDR2 SYGVQD (reference sequence). The CDR3 region is CASSRQGGHEQYF. In DNA, the CDR3 is TGCGCCAGCAGTCGACAGGGGGGCCACGAGCAGTACTTC.

This rearrangement joins TRBV27 to TRBJ2-7; unclear D gene. This CDR3 spans 12 amino acids. The germline V gene encodes CDR1 MNHEY and CDR2 SMNVEV (reference sequence). Trimming stripped 4 bases from V and 0 bases from J, with 4 bases between. CDR3 nucleotide sequence: TGTGCCAGCAGTTCAAACTCCTACGAGCAGTACTTC. Amino acid sequence: CASSSNSYEQYF.

This chain connects TRBV18 to TRBJ1-5; 8 positions agree with TRBD1. The CDR3 extends over 15 amino acids. Germline V gene lookup returns CDR1 KGHSH and CDR2 LQKENI. Trimming cost V 4 bases and J 5 bases; bases outside gene matches: 7. CDR3 sequence reads: CASSRYRGGDQPQHF. The CDR3 DNA reads as TGTGCCAGCTCACGATACAGGGGGGGGGATCAGCCCCAGCATTTT.

The table lists this clone with a few counts. V usage is TRBV6-5 and J usage is TRBJ2-5; 11 bases align to TRBD2. In germline, CDR1 is MNHEY, CDR2 SVGAGI. J lost 4 bases, V lost 0 bases, and 4 bases had no gene match. This CDR3 spans 16 amino acids. The chain's CDR3 is CASSYSSSGGAETQYF. The CDR3 nucleotides are TGTGCCAGCAGTTACTCGAGTAGCGGGGGGGCAGAGACCCAGTACTTC.

Only a few counts were recorded for this clone. The J gene is TRBJ2-7, the V gene TRBV19; D perhaps matches TRBD2 (5 bases). The CDR3 consists of 14 residues. V was pared by 5 bases and J by 2 bases, with 13 bases between. The germline V gene has CDR1 LNHDA and CDR2 SQIVND (reference sequence). CDR3 residues: CASSFSRDTYEQYF. The CDR3 DNA is TGTGCCAGTAGTTTCAGCCGGGATACCTACGAGCAGTACTTC.

In this sample, this clone turned up a few times. The CDR3 region is CASSQVKSSYEQYF. DNA of the CDR3: TGTGCCAGCAGCCAAGTGAAGAGCTCCTACGAGCAGTACTTC. J is TRBJ2-7 and V is TRBV14; D is ambiguous. From germline, CDR1 is SGHDN and CDR2 FVKESK. V dropped 1 base and J dropped 0 bases, with 7 bases sitting between them. The CDR3 extends over 14 amino acids.

This clone has only a few counts. J is TRBJ1-1 and V is TRBV7-9, with a possible D match to TRBD1 (6 bases). This CDR3 is built from 13 residues. CDR1 and CDR2 from the germline V gene are SEHNR and FQNEAQ (reference sequence). Trimming shortened V by 4 bases and J by 0 bases, and 6 bases separated the two germline ends. CDR3 amino acids: CASSSGVNTEAFF. CDR3 DNA: TGTGCCAGCAGCTCAGGGGTGAACACTGAAGCTTTCTTT. The whole variable domain, remainder taken from reference TRBV7-9 and TRBJ1-1, is DTGVSQNPRHKITKRGQNVTFRCDPISEHNRLYWYRQTLGQGPEFLTYFQNEAQLEKSRLLSDRFSAERPKGSFSTLEIQRTEQGDSAMYLCASSSGVNTEAFFGQGTRLTVV.

This clone has only a few counts. The chain combines TRBV25-1 with TRBJ2-6; D might be TRBD2 (6 bases). Germline assignment: CDR1 MGHDK and CDR2 SYGVNS. The CDR3 totals 15 residues. The V gene lost 4 bases and the J gene lost 0 bases, with 7 bases spanning the gap. CDR3 coding DNA: TGTGCCAGCAGTGGTAGCGGCTCTGGGGCCAACGTCCTGACTTTC. As protein: CASSGSGSGANVLTF.

V and J are TRBV15 and TRBJ1-1, with a possible D match to TRBD1 (6 bases). From germline, CDR1 is LNHNV and CDR2 YYDKDF (reference sequence). CDR3 length: 14 residues. Trimming took 5 bases from V and 3 from J, leaving 13 bases between them. Written as DNA, the CDR3 is TGTGCCACCAGCGGACAGTTGTTTGACACTGAAGCTTTCTTT. Protein: CATSGQLFDTEAFF.

V usage is TRBV2 and J usage is TRBJ2-7, with 8 bases aligning to TRBD1. The J call may be mistaken, given a closer DNA end match to TRBJ2-1. This CDR3 contains 15 residues. The germline V gene encodes CDR1 SNHLY and CDR2 FYNNEI. The CDR3 nucleotides are TGTGCCAGCAGTGATTGGGACAGGAGCTCCTACGAGCAGTTCTTC. Translating it yields CASSDWDRSSYEQFF.

J is TRBJ1-1 and V is TRBV25-1, with 10 positions matching TRBD1. V lost 7 bases, J lost 10 bases, and 9 bases stayed unmatched. This CDR3 comprises 13 residues. The germline V gene has CDR1 MGHDK and CDR2 SYGVNS. CDR3 sequence reads: CASTSGQGLSAFF. CDR3 sequence (DNA): TGTGCCAGCACCTCGGGACAGGGGTTATCAGCTTTCTTT.

V is TRBV7-6 and J is TRBJ1-1; maybe TRBD1 (5 bases). Trimming stripped 9 bases from V and 0 bases from J, with 11 bases between. CDR1 is SGHVS and CDR2 is FNYEAQ in the germline V gene. The CDR3 has 13 amino acids. The CDR3 is CASGADLNTEAFF. The CDR3 nucleotides read TGTGCCAGTGGGGCTGACCTGAACACTGAAGCTTTCTTT.

The chain couples TRBV11-1 to TRBJ2-2; the match to TRBD2 covers 12 bases. The CDR3 spans 16 residues. The V and J ends lost 4 bases and 0 bases, in that order; junction bases with no gene match: 0. Germline-derived CDR1 and CDR2 are SGHAT and FQDESV (reference sequence). CDR3 nucleotide sequence: TGTGCCAGCAGCTCTAGCGGGGGGGCGAACACCGGGGAGCTGTTTTTT. Translation: CASSSSGGANTGELFF.

This sequence joins TRBV30 and TRBJ2-7; weak D call: TRBD1 (7 bases). The germline gives CDR1 GTSNPN, CDR2 SVGIG (reference sequence). Trimming pared 2 bases from V and 5 bases from J, leaving 22 bases between. This CDR3 is built from 16 residues. Here the CDR3 DNA reads TGTGCCTGGAGTCTGACAGGGACTGGTTTGTTCGACGAGCAGTACTTC. As protein: CAWSLTGTGLFDEQYF.

This clone was observed a few times. This chain uses TRBV6-5 with TRBJ2-7; 9 bases fit TRBD1. The trim removed 6 bases at V and 1 base at J, leaving 7 bases unmatched. Germline values: CDR1 MNHEY, CDR2 SVGAGI. This CDR3 is 15 amino acids long. Here the CDR3 DNA reads TGTGCCAGCAGCCGCGACAGGGGGTCTTCCTACGAGCAGTACTTC. Translation: CASSRDRGSSYEQYF.

This clone was detected a few times. This specimen includes other DNA sequences encoding the same CDR3. The genes are TRBV7-9 and TRBJ1-3; D call uncertain. CDR1 is SEHNR and CDR2 is FQNEAQ in the germline V gene (reference sequence). The ends were cut back, 1 base at V and 1 base at J, with 5 bases in the middle. The CDR3 has 14 residues. The CDR3 bases are TGTGCCAGCAGCTTAGGAGGGTCTGGAAACACCATATATTTT. Its protein is CASSLGGSGNTIYF.

This clone was detected a few times. This chain connects TRBV10-3 to TRBJ2-5; 9 bases map to TRBD1. CDR3 size: 15 residues. Germline V gene sequence: CDR1 ENHRY, CDR2 SYGVKD. The V gene end was trimmed by 6 bases and the J gene end by 2 bases; junction bases not matched to a gene: 7. The DNA for the CDR3 is TGTGCCATCAGGTCCGGGACAGGGTCACAAGAGACCCAGTACTTC. As protein: CAIRSGTGSQETQYF.

This clone was counted once. The V gene is TRBV30, the J gene TRBJ2-7, with D tentatively TRBD1 (5 bases). Trimming stripped 5 bases from V and 5 bases from J, with 16 bases between. The CDR3 is made up of 13 amino acids. Germline V gives CDR1 GTSNPN, CDR2 SVGIG (reference sequence). CDR3 DNA sequence: TGTGCCTGGGATGGGGAAAGGGGCGACGAGCAGTACTTC. This encodes CAWDGERGDEQYF.

V usage is TRBV10-3 and J usage is TRBJ2-1; TRBD2 matches at 8 bases. In germline, CDR1 is ENHRY, CDR2 SYGVKD. This CDR3 contains 14 residues. The V segment lost 4 bases and the J segment 7 bases; nucleotides outside the gene matches: 6. The CDR3 here is CAISAWTSPNEQFF. CDR3 coding DNA: TGTGCCATCAGTGCCTGGACTAGCCCGAATGAGCAGTTCTTC.

This clone showed up just a few times. The V call is TRBV5-1, the J call TRBJ1-4; D is ambiguous. This CDR3 is 13 amino acids long. The germline V and J ends were trimmed by 2 bases and 8 bases, with 10 bases remaining between them. Germline-derived CDR1 and CDR2 are SGHRS and YFSETQ. CDR3 in DNA: TGCGCCAGCAGCTTCGAGGGAGGGGAAAAACTGTTTTTT. This codes for CASSFEGGEKLFF.

This clone showed up just a few times. One base away lies a much larger clone, so this may be a sequencing read error. This chain joins TRBV9 and TRBJ1-2, with 9 bases fitting TRBD1. The CDR3 extends over 14 amino acids. J lost 1 base, V lost 5 bases, and 3 bases had no gene match. Looked up from germline, CDR1 is SGDLS and CDR2 is YYNGEE. CDR3 in amino acids: CASSRQGGNYGYTF. DNA for the CDR3: TGTGCCAGCAGTCGACAGGGGGGTAACTATGGCTACACCTTC.

The CDR3 sequence: CASSLRLFGRDTQYF. As DNA, the CDR3 is TGTGCCAGCAGTTTAAGACTTTTTGGGAGAGATACGCAGTATTTT. This chain links TRBV27 with TRBJ2-3; D may be TRBD2 (5 bases). The V gene's germline CDR1 is MNHEY and CDR2 SMNVEV (reference sequence). The V and J ends lost 2 bases and 5 bases respectively, with 14 bases between them. CDR3 length: 15 residues.

The chain has TRBV4-1 and TRBJ1-5; unclear D gene. V gave up 1 base and J gave up 2 bases, with 15 bases separating them. The CDR3 covers 17 residues. The germline V gene has CDR1 MGHRA and CDR2 YSYEKL. The CDR3 here is CASSQVPLLRGNQPQHF. CDR3 sequence (DNA): TGCGCCAGCAGCCAAGTCCCTCTCCTACGGGGCAATCAGCCCCAGCATTTT.

This clone was seen a few times. This chain uses TRBV19 with TRBJ1-1; D remains ambiguous. The CDR3 has 14 amino acids. Trimming removed 4 bases at V and 0 bases at J, with 9 bases between. CDR1 is LNHDA, CDR2 SQIVND, per germline (reference sequence). CDR3: CASSTGDMNTEAFF. The CDR3 DNA is TGTGCCAGTAGTACCGGGGATATGAACACTGAAGCTTTCTTT.